This T cell receptor (beta chain) was captured by sequencing in a study of blood T cell repertoires in COVID-19. CDR3 length: 11 residues. V shed 10 bases and J 7 bases; nucleotides not matched to a gene: 6. Germline V gene lookup returns CDR1 LNHDA and CDR2 SQIVND (reference sequence). Here immunoSEQ multiplex PCR was the method, and the copy in TCRdb shows in-frame clones only, minus some. This table holds some 100,000 clones, 80% to 90% found once. The chain has TRBV19 and TRBJ1-2; 7 bases line up with TRBD1. The sample taken for sequencing was peripheral blood. The TCR originated in a woman between 65 and 79 years old with acute or convalescent COVID-19. CDR3 protein: CATSTGFGYTF. DNA for the CDR3: TGTGCCACCTCGACAGGGTTTGGCTACACCTTC.